This T cell receptor (beta chain) was profiled in a study of T cell responses to AZD1222 COVID-19 vaccine. Study findings and constraints: Seropositivity was recorded at baseline in only a handful of AZD1222 recipients.

Trimming removed 4 bases from V and 1 base from J, with 10 bases in between. Germline-derived CDR1 and CDR2 are GTSNPN and SVGIG (reference sequence). The CDR3 is made up of 13 amino acids. Concerning this clone itself: The antigen is unknown.

Method: immunoSEQ multiplex PCR; TCRdb's copy keeps in-frame clones and lacks some. The profile shows roughly 110,000 clones, more than 80% of them singletons. The sequences come from peripheral blood, collected on day 0 of AZD1222 vaccination. J is TRBJ1-1 and V is TRBV30; maybe TRBD1 (6 bases). This sequence was found in an adult in good health. CDR3 nucleotide sequence: TGTGCCTGGACCAGGGGCTGGAACACTGAAGCTTTCTTT. It specifies CAWTRGWNTEAFF.